Each of the 32 T cell receptor beta chains below was sequenced from the same sample in a study of blood T cell repertoires in COVID-19. TCRdb's copy holds only in-frame clones and misses some; the assay was immunoSEQ multiplex PCR. There are approximately 220,000 clones in the sample; 83% occur only once, and 2% to 3% lies in the top ten. Sequenced sample: peripheral blood. These TCRs come from a woman aged 40 to 55 with active or convalescent COVID-19.

The rearrangement links TRBV7-2 to TRBJ2-7, with 10 bases identical to TRBD2. V trimming: 5 bases; J trimming: 2 bases; junction bases outside the gene matches: 3. The CDR3 covers 14 residues. CDR1 and CDR2 from the germline V gene are SGHTA and FQGNSA. This CDR3 is CASSPGLAPYEQYF. CDR3 DNA: TGTGCCAGCAGCCCGGGACTAGCGCCCTACGAGCAGTACTTC.

This sequence joins TRBV7-8 and TRBJ2-3; maybe TRBD2 (5 bases). This CDR3 spans 14 amino acids. Germline V gene data show CDR1 as SGHVS and CDR2 as FQNEAQ. V shed 1 base and J shed 2 bases, with 7 bases lying between them. CDR3 sequence reads: CASSLGTYTDTQYF. The CDR3 region has the DNA TGTGCCAGCAGCTTAGGGACTTACACAGATACGCAGTATTTT.

The DNA for the CDR3 is TGTGCCAGCAGTGTTTACAGGGGGCAAAGGGGTCAGCCCCAGCATTTT. It is translated as CASSVYRGQRGQPQHF. The rearrangement uses TRBV6-1 and TRBJ1-5; TRBD1 aligns across 9 bases. The CDR3 sequence is 16 residues long. J was trimmed by 6 bases and V by 4 bases; bases with no gene match: 10. Germline assignment: CDR1 MNHNS and CDR2 SASEGT.

This rearrangement joins TRBV11-3 to TRBJ2-1; D unclear. V was pared by 0 bases and J by 9 bases, with 9 bases between. Germline CDR1 and CDR2: SGHNT and YENEEA. This CDR3 has 13 residues. CDR3 DNA sequence: TGTGCCAGCAGCTTAGAGAGCTTTGGTGAGCAGTTCTTC. Translating gives CASSLESFGEQFF.

The chain is built from TRBV5-1 and TRBJ1-3; D gene uncertain. Germline CDR1 SGHRS, CDR2 YFSETQ. This CDR3 is 16 amino acids long. V lost 1 base and J lost 0, with 11 bases in between. The CDR3 here is CASSLWLRDSGNTIYF. The DNA for the CDR3 is TGCGCCAGCAGCTTGTGGTTGAGGGACTCTGGAAACACCATATATTTT.

This clone was seen a handful of times. The chain has TRBV19 and TRBJ2-7; 9 nucleotides align to TRBD1. CDR1 and CDR2 from the germline V gene are LNHDA and SQIVND (reference sequence). V shed 6 bases, J shed 3 bases, and the junction held 6 bases outside the gene matches. CDR3 length equals 14 residues. The chain's CDR3 is CASSVGTGIYEQYF. Written as DNA, the CDR3 is TGTGCCAGTAGCGTAGGGACAGGGATCTACGAGCAGTACTTC.

The gene calls are TRBV6-5 and TRBJ1-1, with 7 bases aligning to TRBD1. The CDR3 contains 13 residues. Germline V CDR1 and CDR2: MNHEY, SVGAGI. Trimming took 5 bases from V and 8 from J; bases not matched to a gene: 8. The CDR3 is CASSRTGVDEAFF. The CDR3 DNA reads as TGTGCCAGCAGTCGCACAGGGGTAGACGAAGCTTTCTTT.

This clone was detected only a few times. The chain combines TRBV9 with TRBJ2-2; possible D gene TRBD2, 6 bases. Germline loops: CDR1 SGDLS, CDR2 YYNGEE. Trimming pared 1 base from V and 5 bases from J, leaving 21 bases between. The CDR3 runs 18 residues. The CDR3, as DNA: TGTGCCAGCAGCGTAAAACGAGGAGATAGCCGGGGGACCGGGGAGCTGTTTTTT. This encodes CASSVKRGDSRGTGELFF. Looking up the rest from reference TRBV9 and TRBJ2-2 gives the full variable domain: DSGVTQTPKHLITATGQRVTLRCSPRSGDLSVYWYQQSLDQGLQFLIQYYNGEERAKGNILERFSAQQFPDLHSELNLSSLELGDSALYFCASSVKRGDSRGTGELFFGEGSRLTVL.

The rearrangement joins TRBV4-1 to TRBJ2-5; the match to TRBD2 covers 9 bases. Germline CDR1 and CDR2: MGHRA and YSYEKL. V gave up 5 bases and J gave up 1 base; unmatched junction bases: 5. The CDR3 length is 15 residues. CDR3 sequence: CASSASGAFQETQYF. CDR3 bases: TGCGCCAGCAGCGCTAGCGGGGCCTTCCAAGAGACCCAGTACTTC.

The CDR3 region is CASSWQGAKNIQYF. The CDR3 bases are TGTGCCAGCTCTTGGCAGGGGGCCAAAAACATTCAGTACTTC. The chain employs TRBV5-6 and TRBJ2-4, with a weak D call TRBD1 (6 bases). The V end was cut by 7 bases, the J end by 1 base, with 12 bases between. Germline CDR1 reads SGHDT; CDR2 reads YYEEEE. The CDR3 consists of 14 residues.

The rearrangement links TRBV29-1 to TRBJ1-6, with a possible D match to TRBD1 (6 bases). V lost 5 bases, J lost 6 bases, and 11 bases lay in between. There are 13 residues in the CDR3. Germline values: CDR1 SQVTM, CDR2 ANQGSEA. This chain's CDR3 is CSVLGTSNSPLHF. As DNA, the CDR3 is TGCAGCGTTTTGGGGACAAGTAATTCACCCCTCCACTTT.

The chain recombines TRBV5-4 with TRBJ2-1; 8 bases match TRBD1. Germline CDR1 SGHNT, CDR2 YYREEE (reference sequence). V was pared by 1 base and J by 14 bases, with 8 bases of the junction left unmatched. This CDR3 region has 13 residues. CDR3 sequence (DNA): TGTGCCAGCAGCTTGCCCTGGACAGGGCGGAAGTTCTTC. Amino acid sequence: CASSLPWTGRKFF. The whole variable domain, filled in from reference TRBV5-4 and TRBJ2-1, reads ETGVTQSPTHLIKTRGQQVTLRCSSQSGHNTVSWYQQALGQGPQFIFQYYREEENGRGNFPPRFSGLQFPNYSSELNVNALELDDSALYLCASSLPWTGRKFFGPGTRLTVL.

The chain uses TRBV11-3 and TRBJ1-2; no reliable D call. The CDR3 extends over 16 amino acids. CDR1 and CDR2 (germline): SGHNT, YENEEA. V gave up 4 bases and J gave up 0 bases, with 15 bases separating them. For the CDR3, the DNA is TGTGCCAGCAGCTCCCCGCGTCCGTTACCTAACTATGGCTACACCTTC. This encodes CASSSPRPLPNYGYTF.

In this sample, this clone turned up a few times. This rearrangement joins TRBV6-5 to TRBJ1-5, with TRBD1 matching over 7 bases. This CDR3 contains 14 residues. The germline gives CDR1 MNHEY, CDR2 SVGAGI. V gave up 6 bases and J gave up 6 bases; unmatched junction bases: 8. DNA for the CDR3: TGTGCCAGCAGCCTGCAGGGGGGTCCTCAGCCCCAGCATTTT. Protein product: CASSLQGGPQPQHF.

This chain uses TRBV4-1 with TRBJ1-2, with D maybe TRBD1 (6 bases). This CDR3 is 15 amino acids long. The germline V gene has CDR1 MGHRA and CDR2 YSYEKL. V lost 0 bases and J 0 bases, leaving 8 bases between the germline ends. CDR3 sequence: CASSQDRTANYGYTF. DNA for the CDR3: TGCGCCAGCAGCCAAGACAGGACAGCTAACTATGGCTACACCTTC.

This sequence joins TRBV6-5 and TRBJ1-1; 7 bases match TRBD1. Germline values: CDR1 MNHEY, CDR2 SVGAGI. J was trimmed by 4 bases and V by 11 bases; bases with no gene match: 10. The CDR3 is 13 amino acids. CDR3 bases: TGTGCCTTACGGACAGGCAGGGGCACTGAAGCTTTCTTT. Encoded protein: CALRTGRGTEAFF.

This clone was counted only a few times. The CDR3 reads CASSGKGQGDYGYTF. CDR3 sequence (DNA): TGCGCCAGCAGCGGGAAGGGCCAGGGTGACTATGGCTACACCTTC. The chain links TRBV5-1 to TRBJ1-2; D perhaps matches TRBD1 (5 bases). Germline values: CDR1 SGHRS, CDR2 YFSETQ. CDR3 length: 15 residues. Trimming cost V 4 bases and J 3 bases, with 16 bases left between them.

Comment on this clone: This same CDR3 is encoded by further DNA sequences in the sample. The CDR3 DNA sequence: TGTGCCAGCAGTTTTAATAGCAATCAGCCCCAGCATTTT. Translated, it gives CASSFNSNQPQHF. The chain employs TRBV12-3 or TRBV12-4 and TRBJ1-5, with D uncertain. With 3 bases removed from V and 0 bases from J, the gap between germline ends came to 3 bases. The CDR3 is 13 amino acids.

This clone was picked up one time. V is TRBV25-1 and J is TRBJ2-7; TRBD1 is a possible D gene (5 bases). This CDR3 has 18 amino acids. CDR1 is MGHDK and CDR2 is SYGVNS in the germline V gene. V dropped 1 base and J dropped 2 bases, with 21 bases sitting between them. DNA of the CDR3: TGTGCCAGCAGTGAATTTTCGAACCGGGCAGGGTTAGCCTACGAGCAGTACTTC. This encodes CASSEFSNRAGLAYEQYF.

The chain carries TRBV20-1 and TRBJ1-6; TRBD1 aligns across 7 bases. Per the germline V gene, CDR1 is DFQATT and CDR2 is SNEGSKA (reference sequence). V dropped 3 bases and J dropped 7; count of bases not matched to a gene: 6. The CDR3 runs 14 residues. For the CDR3, the DNA is TGCAGTGCTAGTAGGGGGCGCGTGAATTCACCCCTCCACTTT. Its protein product is CSASRGRVNSPLHF.

J is TRBJ2-1 and V is TRBV15; TRBD1 matches at 9 bases. The germline CDR1 and CDR2 sequences are LNHNV and YYDKDF (reference sequence). The CDR3 consists of 14 residues. Trimming cost V 5 bases and J 7 bases; bases outside gene matches: 6. In DNA form, the CDR3 reads TGTGCCACCAGCTTATCGGGACAGGGTAATGAGCAGTTCTTC. The encoded protein is CATSLSGQGNEQFF. The complete variable domain, with remaining parts taken from reference TRBV15 and TRBJ2-1, reads DAMVIQNPRYQVTQFGKPVTLSCSQTLNHNVMYWYQQKSSQAPKLLFHYYDKDFNNEADTPDNFQSRRPNTSFCFLDIRSPGLGDTAMYLCATSLSGQGNEQFFGPGTRLTVL.

This clone was detected only a few times. CDR3 DNA: TGTGCCAGCAGCCCGGACAGGGCGCGATTAGCTTTCTTT. Amino acids: CASSPDRARLAFF. This chain links TRBV12-3 or TRBV12-4 with TRBJ1-1; 8 positions match TRBD1. The CDR3 is 13 residues long. V was pared by 6 bases and J by 10 bases, with 10 bases of the junction left unmatched.

The chain joins TRBV19 to TRBJ1-1; a possible D gene is TRBD1 (5 bases). Germline-derived CDR1 and CDR2 are LNHDA and SQIVND (reference sequence). The CDR3 is made up of 13 amino acids. The germline V and J ends were trimmed by 6 bases and 3 bases, with 11 bases remaining between them. The CDR3 here is CASSTQGDTEAFF. CDR3 in DNA: TGTGCCAGTAGCACACAAGGGGACACTGAAGCTTTCTTT.

The chain carries TRBV6-5 and TRBJ2-7, with D possibly being TRBD1 (5 bases). Germline loops: CDR1 MNHEY, CDR2 SVGAGI. V shed 0 bases and J shed 3 bases, with 12 bases lying between them. The CDR3 has 15 residues. The CDR3 bases are TGTGCCAGCAGTTACTCTGGGGCGACCCGCTACGAGCAGTACTTC. It specifies CASSYSGATRYEQYF.

The chain is built from TRBV4-1 and TRBJ1-2; tentatively, D is TRBD1 (5 bases). V was shortened by 2 bases and J by 6 bases, with 10 bases between the two germline ends. The CDR3 contains 13 residues. From germline, CDR1 is MGHRA and CDR2 YSYEKL. The CDR3 nucleotides read TGCGCCAGCAGCCAAACGGACACCCATGGCTACACCTTC. This codes for CASSQTDTHGYTF.

This clone appeared a few times. The chain employs TRBV7-2 and TRBJ1-5; tentatively, D is TRBD1 (6 bases). Germline V gene lookup returns CDR1 SGHTA and CDR2 FQGNSA. The CDR3 runs 13 residues. The ends were cut back, 4 bases at V and 2 bases at J, with 6 bases in the middle. The CDR3 DNA sequence: TGTGCCAGCAGCTACAGGGGCAATCAGCCCCAGCATTTT. Its protein is CASSYRGNQPQHF. Complete variable domain (other parts from reference TRBV7-2 and TRBJ1-5): GAGVSQSPSNKVTEKGKDVELRCDPISGHTALYWYRQSLGQGLEFLIYFQGNSAPDKSGLPSDRFSAERTGGSVSTLTIQRTQQEDSAVYLCASSYRGNQPQHFGDGTRLSIL.

This clone has only a few counts. The chain couples TRBV24-1 to TRBJ1-2; 9 positions agree with TRBD1. The CDR3 sequence is 15 residues long. Trimming took 7 bases from V and 0 from J; bases not matched to a gene: 5. The germline V gene encodes CDR1 KGHDR and CDR2 SFDVKD. The CDR3 loop is CATSAGQGSNYGYTF. As DNA, the CDR3 is TGTGCCACCAGCGCAGGACAGGGGTCTAACTATGGCTACACCTTC.

V usage is TRBV6-5 and J usage is TRBJ1-4; maybe TRBD1 (6 bases). Per germline, CDR1 MNHEY and CDR2 SVGAGI. CDR3 size: 15 residues. The V gene lost 7 bases and the J gene lost 3 bases, with 15 bases spanning the gap. As DNA, the CDR3 is TGTGCCAGCACTCTACAGGGACCCTCTAATGAAAAACTGTTTTTT. Translated: CASTLQGPSNEKLFF.

The V and J genes are TRBV28 and TRBJ2-7; D remains unclear. V was cut by 7 bases and J by 7 bases, with 23 bases left in between. Per germline, CDR1 MDHEN and CDR2 SYDVKM. This CDR3 has 15 amino acids. The CDR3 spells CASNPESPQVREQYF. As DNA, the CDR3 is TGTGCCAGCAATCCCGAATCACCGCAGGTACGTGAGCAGTACTTC.

This clone was picked up one time. The rearrangement links TRBV29-1 to TRBJ1-1; no reliable D call. The germline V and J ends were trimmed by 1 base and 1 base, with 13 bases remaining between them. Germline CDR1 is SQVTM and CDR2 is ANQGSEA. This CDR3 region has 15 residues. In nucleotides, the CDR3 is TGCAGCGTTGAAGTCCCGGGATCCACGAACACTGAAGCTTTCTTT. It yields the protein CSVEVPGSTNTEAFF.

The J gene is TRBJ2-7, the V gene TRBV10-2; TRBD2 matches at 8 bases. Germline lookup yields CDR1 WSHSY and CDR2 SAAADI. V trimming: 6 bases; J trimming: 4 bases; junction bases outside the gene matches: 8. The CDR3 loop spans 14 amino acids. The DNA of the CDR3 is TGCGCCAGCAGGCTGAGCGGGAGTCTGTACGAGCAGTACTTC. This gives the protein CASRLSGSLYEQYF.

The chain joins TRBV27 to TRBJ1-2; 11 bases align to TRBD1. CDR3 length: 14 amino acids. The V segment lost 6 bases and the J segment 8 bases; nucleotides outside the gene matches: 8. Germline V gene lookup returns CDR1 MNHEY and CDR2 SMNVEV (reference sequence). CDR3 bases: TGTGCCAGCAGCTCTGCCGGGACAGGGGGGGGCTACACCTTC. It specifies CASSSAGTGGGYTF.